This is a list of T cell receptor beta chains from one sample in a study of blood T cell repertoires in COVID-19. Assay used: immunoSEQ multiplex PCR; TCRdb lists only in-frame clones, some missing. The sample shows 140,000 to 150,000 clones, roughly 79% of them seen only once. Sample: peripheral blood. The receptors originated from a human donor in a cohort sampled during active COVID-19. The conserved cysteine and the conserved F or W are not part of the CDR3 here. A row's size may be missing; if present it is once, few, many or a size class.

v_gene: TRBV6-5; abundance: -; CDR3aa: ASRFSGGRWEQY
v_gene: TRBV5-1; abundance: -; CDR3aa: ASSSGTGSYEQY
v_gene: TRBV7-2; abundance: -; CDR3aa: ASSSQGNQPQH
v_gene: TRBV9; abundance: -; CDR3aa: ASSVGGETEAF
v_gene: TRBV11-2; abundance: -; CDR3aa: ASSSLAVRSYEQY
v_gene: TRBV29-1; abundance: -; CDR3aa: SVEPDLNTGELF
v_gene: TRBV3-1/TRBV3-2; abundance: -; CDR3aa: ASEEAVEQF
v_gene: TRBV24-1; abundance: -; CDR3aa: ATSDPGQGTYEQY
v_gene: TRBV28; abundance: -; CDR3aa: ASSFFSGFSSPLH
v_gene: TRBV7-2; abundance: -; CDR3aa: ASSLVAVSSYNSPLH
v_gene: TRBV7-2; abundance: -; CDR3aa: ASSLVIGGSYEQY
v_gene: TRBV28; abundance: few; CDR3aa: ASRGPTTRVKDTQY
v_gene: TRBV19; abundance: -; CDR3aa: ASSMAGGSTDTQY
v_gene: TRBV28; abundance: -; CDR3aa: ASSQTGDNEQF
v_gene: TRBV5-8; abundance: -; CDR3aa: ASSLITGTGPTYEQY
v_gene: TRBV28; abundance: -; CDR3aa: ASSPGHLYGYT
v_gene: TRBV6-1; abundance: -; CDR3aa: ASSESAGGPGETQY
v_gene: TRBV7-6; abundance: -; CDR3aa: ASSLSYDRGEQY
v_gene: TRBV28; abundance: -; CDR3aa: ASSFRGKAF
v_gene: TRBV5-1; abundance: -; CDR3aa: ASSTDNTDTQY
v_gene: TRBV7-9; abundance: -; CDR3aa: ASSFLTGRETQY
v_gene: TRBV21-1; abundance: -; CDR3aa: ASRAFGLCPKQGGGYEQY
v_gene: TRBV7-8; abundance: -; CDR3aa: ASSPRPGTGAMNTEAF
v_gene: TRBV7-2; abundance: -; CDR3aa: ASSVHSGRTYNEQF
v_gene: TRBV5-4; abundance: -; CDR3aa: ASSGPTGTGYQETQY
v_gene: TRBV4-2; abundance: -; CDR3aa: ASSQVGGRGRTRSYEQY
v_gene: TRBV5-6; abundance: -; CDR3aa: ASSSGQGWGQPQH
v_gene: TRBV9; abundance: -; CDR3aa: ASSRQGFETQY
v_gene: TRBV28; abundance: -; CDR3aa: ASSLRRVYSYT
v_gene: TRBV9; abundance: few; CDR3aa: ASSVGQGSTEAF
v_gene: TRBV5-1; abundance: -; CDR3aa: ASSVGTTQETQY
v_gene: TRBV9; abundance: -; CDR3aa: ASSVEDRGGNSPLH
v_gene: TRBV28; abundance: -; CDR3aa: ASSLDGVWETQY
v_gene: TRBV6-2/TRBV6-3; abundance: -; CDR3aa: ASSHYRGRAEQF
v_gene: TRBV18; abundance: -; CDR3aa: ASSPPTIQDYEQY
v_gene: TRBV24-1; abundance: -; CDR3aa: ATRAGGDTDTQY
v_gene: TRBV7-2; abundance: -; CDR3aa: ASSPRWGQGFEQY